This record looks at one T cell receptor (beta chain) sequence and its context. This clonotype has just a few counts. No cognate antigen has been identified for it. No base-level quality is on record; no much larger clone is a single base apart. Trimming at the junction amounts to 3 bases on V and 9 bases on J, and the germline ends lie 9 bases apart. Measured from the cysteine to the phenylalanine, the CDR3 is 12 residues long. Only the CDR3 region is kept as DNA, spanning 36 bases read in frame from base 1. CDR1 is given as SGHAT and CDR2 as FQNNGV, both from the germline V gene. Libraries were constructed by RT-PCR. Reads for this sample came from an Illumina HiSeq 2500. TCRdb reprocessing: public reads trimmed at Q25 with fastp, clones called with MiXCR, in-frame beta chains kept. Records with the same CDR3 protein are collapsed into one entry carrying the most frequent genes and DNA. This sample has roughly 650,000 distinct CDR3 sequences in its table, and approximately 15% of those were observed once. Jointly, the top ten make up 11% of the sample.

The data derive from a study of response to subunit inactivated influenza vaccine (dated by TCRdb to the late 2010s). Notes on the research overall: Deep quantitative T cell receptor repertoire profiling was used in the study to track responses to a trivalent subunit inactivated influenza vaccine. Overall results and qualifications from the work: The authors proposed that each seasonal influenza vaccination may bring in only a limited number of new T cells.

The rearrangement joined TRBV11-2 to TRBJ2-1; tentative D gene TRBD2, with 6 bases matching. The origin of this receptor is a man in his fifties or sixties who received an inactivated influenza vaccine. Donor details come from another sample of the same person, matched by shared clones. The sequences come from PBMCs from blood, collected 12 days after vaccination. The DNA reads as follows: TGTGCCAGCAGCTTCGTAGCGGTTGAGCAGTTCTTC. Its protein reads: CASSFVAVEQFF.